Following are 22 T cell receptor beta chains from one sample sequenced in a study of shared clonotypes between healthy human individuals. Generated by immunoSEQ multiplex PCR, the TCRdb table keeps only in-frame clones and is missing some. The sample has under 700,000 clones; approximately 95% are singletons. The naive CD8 population came from CD45RO-negative cells selected for CCR7, without terminally differentiated effector memory CD45RA+ cells. The sequenced material came from naive CD8+ T cells sorted from blood. Every receptor here comes from a young woman in good health.

The chain joins TRBV7-2 to TRBJ2-7, with a possible D match to TRBD1 (6 bases). CDR1 and CDR2 from the germline V gene are SGHTA and FQGNSA. The CDR3 covers 13 residues. The germline V and J ends were trimmed by 5 bases and 5 bases, with 13 bases remaining between them. CDR3 protein: CASSDGTFHEQYF. CDR3 sequence (DNA): TGTGCCAGCAGCGATGGGACATTCCACGAGCAGTACTTC. Using reference TRBV7-2 and TRBJ2-7 for the parts outside the CDR3, the full variable domain is GAGVSQSPSNKVTEKGKDVELRCDPISGHTALYWYRQSLGQGLEFLIYFQGNSAPDKSGLPSDRFSAERTGGSVSTLTIQRTQQEDSAVYLCASSDGTFHEQYFGPGTRLTVT.

This chain joins TRBV14 and TRBJ2-7; the match to TRBD2 covers 7 bases. The CDR3 covers 15 residues. The V gene end was trimmed by 5 bases and the J gene end by 6 bases; junction bases not matched to a gene: 13. Germline CDR1 SGHDN, CDR2 FVKESK. Here the CDR3 reads CASSDPATSLAEQYF. The CDR3 DNA follows: TGTGCCAGCAGCGACCCCGCGACTAGCCTGGCCGAGCAGTACTTC. The whole variable domain, remainder taken from reference TRBV14 and TRBJ2-7, is EAGVTQFPSHSVIEKGQTVTLRCDPISGHDNLYWYRRVMGKEIKFLLHFVKESKQDESGMPNNRFLAERTGGTYSTLKVQPAELEDSGVYFCASSDPATSLAEQYFGPGTRLTVT.

In nucleotides, the CDR3 is TGTGCCAGCAGCTTAGATTTAATGGGACTAGCCGCTACAGATACGCAGTATTTT. This encodes CASSLDLMGLAATDTQYF. The chain recombines TRBV11-2 with TRBJ2-3; 9 positions agree with TRBD2. The CDR3 has 18 amino acids. The V and J ends lost 0 bases and 3 bases, in that order; junction bases with no gene match: 10. CDR1 and CDR2 from the germline V gene are SGHAT and FQNNGV.

V is TRBV27 and J is TRBJ2-7; 7 bases are a match to TRBD1. Trimming took 0 bases from V and 2 from J; bases not matched to a gene: 4. Germline-derived CDR1 and CDR2 are MNHEY and SMNVEV (reference sequence). The CDR3 has 15 amino acids. For the CDR3, the DNA is TGTGCCAGCAGTTTATCTGAGGGGGCCCCCTACGAGCAGTACTTC. Its translation is CASSLSEGAPYEQYF.

The CDR3, as DNA: TGTGCCAGCACATCCGGGACTAGCGGAAAAAATGAGCAGTTCTTC. Amino acids: CASTSGTSGKNEQFF. The V and J genes are TRBV7-9 and TRBJ2-1; 11 nucleotides line up with TRBD2. CDR1 is SEHNR, CDR2 FQNEAQ, per germline (reference sequence). There are 15 residues in the CDR3. J lost 7 bases, V lost 7 bases, and 9 bases had no gene match.

Points on this clone: The same CDR3 also results from other DNA sequences found in this sample. This chain joins TRBV5-6 and TRBJ1-5, with a possible D match to TRBD1 (6 bases). CDR1 SGHDT and CDR2 YYEEEE come from the germline V gene. Trimming removed 1 base at V and 7 bases at J, with 9 bases between. The CDR3 extends over 13 amino acids. CDR3 in amino acids: CASSLQGSQPQHF. In DNA, the CDR3 is TGTGCCAGCAGCTTGCAGGGGTCCCAGCCCCAGCATTTT.

This clone was picked up a small number of times. The chain recombines TRBV19 with TRBJ2-4; D call uncertain. Germline CDR1 reads LNHDA; CDR2 reads SQIVND (reference sequence). The CDR3 has 11 residues. V gave up 3 bases and J gave up 12 bases, with 9 bases separating them. In DNA, the CDR3 is TGTGCCAGTAGTATGGGGTCAGGTCAGTACTTC. Residues: CASSMGSGQYF.

The chain recombines TRBV6-6 with TRBJ2-7; TRBD2 matches 10 bases. Trimming at V came to 6 bases and at J to 3 bases, leaving 5 bases not matched to a gene. CDR1 is MNHNY, CDR2 SVGAGI, per germline (reference sequence). The length of the CDR3 is 14 residues. The CDR3 DNA reads TGTGCCAGCAGGCCACTAGCGGGAAGCTACGAGCAGTACTTC. Amino acid sequence: CASRPLAGSYEQYF.

The J gene is TRBJ2-7, the V gene TRBV13; 8 bases agree with TRBD1. This CDR3 comprises 15 residues. Germline values: CDR1 PRHDT, CDR2 FYEKMQ (reference sequence). V shed 4 bases and J 5 bases; nucleotides not matched to a gene: 10. The CDR3 nucleotides are TGTGCCAGCAGCTCTGGGACAGGTATTTGGCACGAGCAGTACTTC. This codes for CASSSGTGIWHEQYF.

The chain employs TRBV7-8 and TRBJ2-2; D is uncertain. The germline V and J ends were trimmed by 7 bases and 4 bases, with 28 bases remaining between them. In germline, CDR1 is SGHVS, CDR2 FQNEAQ. The CDR3 has 19 amino acids. Here the CDR3 DNA reads TGTGCCAGCATCTCCGAAGAGCTTAGTATGTTTACGAGCACCGGGGAGCTGTTTTTT. Protein sequence: CASISEELSMFTSTGELFF.

This chain connects TRBV2 to TRBJ1-2; tentatively, D is TRBD1 (6 bases). The CDR3 contains 16 residues. V shed 4 bases and J shed 5 bases, with 20 bases lying between them. CDR1 is SNHLY and CDR2 is FYNNEI in the germline V gene. The CDR3 sequence is CASSGGEGGNRYGYTF. CDR3 DNA sequence: TGTGCCAGCAGTGGGGGTGAAGGGGGTAATCGGTATGGCTACACCTTC.

J is TRBJ2-7 and V is TRBV7-8; 8 bases agree with TRBD2. The CDR3 length is 15 residues. Germline CDR1 SGHVS, CDR2 FQNEAQ. Germline trimming cut 10 bases from V and 1 base from J; bases unmatched to any gene: 12. The CDR3 coding sequence is TGTGCCACCTCCTCCCTGACTAGCGCATCCTACGAGCAGTACTTC. It yields the protein CATSSLTSASYEQYF. Combining the CDR3 with reference TRBV7-8 and TRBJ2-7 gives the whole variable domain GAGVSQSPRYKVAKRGQDVALRCDPISGHVSLFWYQQALGQGPEFLTYFQNEAQLDKSGLPSDRFFAERPEGSVSTLKIQRTQQEDSAVYLCATSSLTSASYEQYFGPGTRLTVT.

The V gene is TRBV5-4, the J gene TRBJ1-2; D remains ambiguous. The V gene's germline CDR1 is SGHNT and CDR2 YYREEE (reference sequence). Trimming stripped 2 bases from V and 5 bases from J, with 10 bases between. This CDR3 is built from 13 residues. The DNA for the CDR3 is TGTGCCAGCAGCTTCAGAGAAAATTATGGCTACACCTTC. It yields the protein CASSFRENYGYTF.

The rearrangement joins TRBV29-1 to TRBJ2-5, with D hard to call. Germline CDR1 is SQVTM and CDR2 is ANQGSEA. The CDR3 has 13 amino acids. The V gene lost 2 bases and the J gene lost 4 bases, with 11 bases spanning the gap. For the CDR3, the DNA is TGCAGCGTTGAAACTGGGGTCGGAGAGACCCAGTACTTC. Translating gives CSVETGVGETQYF.

The rearrangement uses TRBV15 and TRBJ2-1, with D perhaps matching TRBD1 (6 bases). CDR3 length: 15 amino acids. Germline loops: CDR1 LNHNV, CDR2 YYDKDF (reference sequence). The V gene lost 2 bases and the J gene lost 1 base, with 9 bases spanning the gap. The CDR3 sequence is CATSRFQGSYNEQFF. For the CDR3, the DNA is TGTGCCACCAGCAGATTCCAGGGGTCCTACAATGAGCAGTTCTTC.

Turning to this clone: The same CDR3 also results from other DNA sequences found in this sample. The chain carries TRBV27 and TRBJ2-7; 8 bases match TRBD2. CDR1 and CDR2 from the germline V gene are MNHEY and SMNVEV (reference sequence). The CDR3 consists of 14 residues. After removal of 3 bases from V and 2 bases from J, the junction contained 3 bases not matched to a gene. The CDR3, as DNA: TGTGCCAGCAGTTTTAGCGGGGCAGCCTACGAGCAGTACTTC. Translation gives CASSFSGAAYEQYF.

The gene calls are TRBV28 and TRBJ1-1; D unclear. V lost 3 bases and J 5 bases, leaving 13 bases between the germline ends. The CDR3 has 14 residues. Germline V gives CDR1 MDHEN, CDR2 SYDVKM. The CDR3 loop is CASSLLREGTEAFF. DNA for the CDR3: TGTGCCAGCAGTTTGCTTAGAGAAGGAACTGAAGCTTTCTTT.

The table lists this clone with a count of one. The chain carries TRBV9 and TRBJ2-3; D perhaps matches TRBD2 (5 bases). Between the trimmed V and J ends, which lost 0 bases and 2 bases, there was a span of 7 bases. Germline loops: CDR1 SGDLS, CDR2 YYNGEE. The CDR3 length is 14 residues. The CDR3: CASSVEGDTDTQYF. The CDR3 DNA sequence: TGTGCCAGCAGCGTAGAGGGAGACACAGATACGCAGTATTTT.

Of note for this clone: Other DNA sequences of this sample code for an identical CDR3. This rearrangement joins TRBV7-9 to TRBJ1-5, with D possibly being TRBD1 (5 bases). CDR1 is SEHNR, CDR2 FQNEAQ, per germline (reference sequence). Trimming took 5 bases from V and 0 from J, leaving 8 bases between them. This CDR3 has 14 residues. The CDR3 here is CASSLDSSNQPQHF. The CDR3 bases are TGTGCCAGCAGCCTAGACAGTAGCAATCAGCCCCAGCATTTT.

The gene calls are TRBV9 and TRBJ2-1; 7 nucleotides agree with TRBD1. CDR1 SGDLS and CDR2 YYNGEE come from the germline V gene. The CDR3 spans 17 residues. V trimming: 4 bases; J trimming: 0 bases; junction bases outside the gene matches: 10. The CDR3 nucleotides are TGTGCCAGCAGCCCCCAGAAGGGGGCCAGCTCCTACAATGAGCAGTTCTTC. Protein: CASSPQKGASSYNEQFF.

The chain employs TRBV28 and TRBJ2-3, with 12 bases fitting TRBD2. Germline CDR1 and CDR2: MDHEN and SYDVKM. With 2 bases clipped from V and 2 bases from J, the junction kept 8 bases outside the gene matches. The CDR3 spans 18 residues. The DNA of the CDR3 is TGTGCCAGCAGTTTACTACCAGGACTAGCGGGACCCACAGATACGCAGTATTTT. Translating it yields CASSLLPGLAGPTDTQYF.

V is TRBV11-2 and J is TRBJ1-3; D call uncertain. The CDR3 totals 13 residues. The germline CDR1 and CDR2 sequences are SGHAT and FQNNGV. Trimming removed 5 bases at V and 7 bases at J, with 12 bases between. The CDR3 nucleotides read TGTGCCAGCAGCCAAACGACGGGGAACACCATATATTTT. It translates to CASSQTTGNTIYF.